This T cell receptor (beta chain) was retrieved from a study of blood T cells in healthy people across ages. For the study at large: About one barcoded beta molecule per two T cells came from capture by template switching.

The V and J ends lost 3 bases and 2 bases respectively, with 7 bases between them. Looked up from germline, CDR1 is KGHSH and CDR2 is LQKENI. The CDR3 runs to 13 residues. Per sample, no less than 6 micrograms of total RNA were extracted. This clonotype was recorded many times. Sample-barcoded 5' priming and a J-beta primer mix drove a second PCR of roughly 6 to 12 cycles. A template-switch adaptor with 12 random nucleotides tagged each cDNA molecule. TCRdb called the 5' RACE reads again in MiXCR, with one record for every CDR3 protein. Among about 800,000 distinct CDR3 sequences listed, 25% were seen once. These same records also appear under a second study, on T cells of mothers and their children.

Material for sequencing was blood. The chain carries TRBV18 and TRBJ2-5, with a possible D match to TRBD1 (5 bases). The clonotype originates from a boy younger than 18 in good health. The CDR3 protein is CASSPQGQETQYF. DNA of the CDR3: TGTGCCAGCTCACCCCAGGGTCAAGAGACCCAGTACTTC.